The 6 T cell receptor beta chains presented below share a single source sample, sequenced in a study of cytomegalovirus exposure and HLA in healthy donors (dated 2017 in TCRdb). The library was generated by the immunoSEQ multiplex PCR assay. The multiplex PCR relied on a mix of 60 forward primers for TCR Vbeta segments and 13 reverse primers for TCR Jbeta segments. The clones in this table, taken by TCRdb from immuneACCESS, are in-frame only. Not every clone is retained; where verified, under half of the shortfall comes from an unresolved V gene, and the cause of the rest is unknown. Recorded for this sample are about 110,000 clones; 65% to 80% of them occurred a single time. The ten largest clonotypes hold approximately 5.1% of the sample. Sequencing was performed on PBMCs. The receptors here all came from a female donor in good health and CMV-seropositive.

CDR3 sequence: CASSPLAGGTRETQYF. CDR3 nucleotides: TGTGCCAGCAGCCCCTTAGCGGGAGGGACGAGGGAGACCCAGTACTTC. The rearrangement uses TRBV7-6 and TRBJ2-5; 11 bases are shared with TRBD2. Germline assignment: CDR1 SGHVS and CDR2 FNYEAQ. The CDR3 has 16 residues. The trim removed 5 bases at V and 5 bases at J, leaving 10 bases unmatched. The whole variable domain, remainder taken from reference TRBV7-6 and TRBJ2-5, is GAGVSQSPRYKVTKRGQDVALRCDPISGHVSLYWYRQALGQGPEFLTYFNYEAQQDKSGLPNDRFSAERPEGSISTLTIQRTEQRDSAMYRCASSPLAGGTRETQYFGPGTRLLVL.

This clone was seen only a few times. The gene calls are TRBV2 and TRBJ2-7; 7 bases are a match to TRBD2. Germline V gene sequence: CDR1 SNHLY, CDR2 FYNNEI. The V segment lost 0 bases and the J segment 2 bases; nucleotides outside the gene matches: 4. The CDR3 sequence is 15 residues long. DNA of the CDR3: TGTGCCAGCAGTGAAGCTAGCGGGTCCACCTACGAGCAGTACTTC. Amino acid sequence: CASSEASGSTYEQYF.

CDR3 nucleotides: TGTGCCAGCAGCTGGGCCGGGACTAGCGGGGGGGTCAATGAGCAGTTCTTC. This sequence encodes CASSWAGTSGGVNEQFF. The rearrangement joins TRBV7-2 to TRBJ2-1, with 16 nucleotides matching TRBD2. This CDR3 region has 17 residues. Trimming took 4 bases from V and 6 from J; bases not matched to a gene: 6. CDR1 is SGHTA and CDR2 is FQGNSA in the germline V gene.

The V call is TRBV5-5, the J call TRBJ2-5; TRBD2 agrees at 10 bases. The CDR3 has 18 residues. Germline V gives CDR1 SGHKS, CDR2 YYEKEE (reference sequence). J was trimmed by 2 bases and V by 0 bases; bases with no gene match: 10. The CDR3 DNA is TGTGCCAGCAGCTTGGTCTTGCTAGCGGGAGACCCTCAAGAGACCCAGTACTTC. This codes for CASSLVLLAGDPQETQYF.

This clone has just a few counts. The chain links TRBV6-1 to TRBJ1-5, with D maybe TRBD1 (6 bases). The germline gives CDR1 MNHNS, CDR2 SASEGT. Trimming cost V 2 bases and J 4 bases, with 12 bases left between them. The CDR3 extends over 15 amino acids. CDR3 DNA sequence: TGTGCCAGCAGTGAACGGGGGGCTGGGAATCAGCCCCAGCATTTT. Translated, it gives CASSERGAGNQPQHF.

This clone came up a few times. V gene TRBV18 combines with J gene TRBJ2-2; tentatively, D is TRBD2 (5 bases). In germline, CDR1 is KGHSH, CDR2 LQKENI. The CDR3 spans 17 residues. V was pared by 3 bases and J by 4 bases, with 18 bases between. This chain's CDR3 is CASSPVRPREGTGELFF. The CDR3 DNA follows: TGTGCCAGCTCACCGGTCAGGCCCCGGGAAGGCACCGGGGAGCTGTTTTTT.